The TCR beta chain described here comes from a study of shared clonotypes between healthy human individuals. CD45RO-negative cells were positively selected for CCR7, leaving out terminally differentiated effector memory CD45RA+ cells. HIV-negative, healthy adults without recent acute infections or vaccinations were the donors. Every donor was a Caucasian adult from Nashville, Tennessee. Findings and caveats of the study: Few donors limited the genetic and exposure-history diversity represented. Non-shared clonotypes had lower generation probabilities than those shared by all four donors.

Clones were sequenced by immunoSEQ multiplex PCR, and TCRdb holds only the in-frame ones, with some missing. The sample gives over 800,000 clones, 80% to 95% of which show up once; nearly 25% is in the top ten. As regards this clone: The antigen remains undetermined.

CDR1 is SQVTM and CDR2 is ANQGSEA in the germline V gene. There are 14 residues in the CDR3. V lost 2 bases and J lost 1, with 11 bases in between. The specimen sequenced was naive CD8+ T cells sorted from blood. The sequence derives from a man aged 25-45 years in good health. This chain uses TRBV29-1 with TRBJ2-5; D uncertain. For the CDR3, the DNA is TGCAGCGTTGAATGGGTGCCAATCCAAGAGACCCAGTACTTC. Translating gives CSVEWVPIQETQYF.